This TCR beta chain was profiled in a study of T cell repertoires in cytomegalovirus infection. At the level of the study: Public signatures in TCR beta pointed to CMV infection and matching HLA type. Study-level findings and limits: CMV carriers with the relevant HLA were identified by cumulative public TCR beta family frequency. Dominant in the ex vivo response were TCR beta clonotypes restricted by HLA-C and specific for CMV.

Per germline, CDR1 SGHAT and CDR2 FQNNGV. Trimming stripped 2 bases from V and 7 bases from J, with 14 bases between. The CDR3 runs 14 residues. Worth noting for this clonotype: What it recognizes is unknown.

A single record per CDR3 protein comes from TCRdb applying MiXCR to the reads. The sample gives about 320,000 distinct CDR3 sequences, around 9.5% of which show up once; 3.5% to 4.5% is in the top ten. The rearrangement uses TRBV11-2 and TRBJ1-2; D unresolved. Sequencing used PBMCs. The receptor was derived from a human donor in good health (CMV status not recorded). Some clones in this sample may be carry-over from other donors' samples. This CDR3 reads CASSLNGQGSGYTF. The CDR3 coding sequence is TGTGCCAGCAGCTTAAACGGCCAAGGAAGTGGCTACACCTTC.